This T cell receptor beta chain was profiled in a study of T cells in Graves' hyperthyroidism and ophthalmopathy (dated by TCRdb to about 2019). About the investigation overall: Peripheral blood was collected at initial diagnosis, before any treatment. The 100 or so discovery patients were divided at random into training and test sets in a 7:3 ratio. An independent validation cohort of under 20 hyperthyroidism patients and some 15 patients who later progressed to ophthalmopathy tested prospective prediction of ophthalmopathy. A discovery cohort of about 96 patients, 43 with Graves' ophthalmopathy and about 60 with stable Graves' hyperthyroidism, was used to find distinguishing TCR V-J signatures. Following sampling, methimazole starting at 30 mg daily was given to hyperthyroidism patients, and high-dose intravenous methylprednisolone was given to ophthalmopathy patients. In more than 5 Graves' hyperthyroidism patients, the study also compared T-cell repertoires from thyroid tissue with T-cell repertoires from blood. The paper describes TCR Vbeta CDR3 sequencing of 140 or so peripheral blood samples, made up of roughly 40 ophthalmopathy patients, roughly 80 hyperthyroidism patients and around 17 progressor patients. Overall study results and their limits: Sample size was not statistically predetermined, and investigators were not blinded to group allocation. In cross-validation, a model built on a 13 V-J signature told ophthalmopathy apart from stable hyperthyroidism with 85% to 90% sensitivity and about 81% specificity, and in testing the same model reached 80%/75%. Blood samples also contained most of the expanded thyroid clonotypes (frequency above 0.001), which suggests that blood repertoires may reflect thyroid immune responses. In validation, the model predicted progression to ophthalmopathy with around 71% sensitivity and over 72% specificity, a median of 6.5 months before onset.

A distance of 14 bases separates the germline ends of V and J, which lose 7 bases and 6 bases respectively. The CDR3 runs 13 amino acids, cysteine and phenylalanine included. The retained sequence is limited to the CDR3, 39 bases, with the frame set at the first base. According to the germline V gene, CDR1 reads SGHTA and CDR2 reads FQGTGA. This clonotype was counted many times. Its antigen has not been determined. The record has no base qualities; no much larger clone is one base away. Graves' hyperthyroidism was defined as stable when no progression to ophthalmopathy occurred over 18 months of follow-up. Hyperthyroidism patients were newly diagnosed, had a disease duration of under 2 months, and were aged 18 to 65 years. Exclusion was applied to patients with uncontrolled infections, other autoimmune diseases, pregnancy or lactation. Clinical symptoms, serum thyroxine and TRAb, thyroid ultrasound, and orbital computed tomography formed the basis for the diagnoses. Ficoll-Paque density gradient centrifugation was used to isolate PBMCs from about 9.4 ml of fresh peripheral blood. Trizol reagent was used to extract total RNA, and RNA quality was then checked on an Agilent 2100 Bioanalyzer.

Amplification of TCR beta CDR3 regions was carried out from RNA transcripts. The TCR CDR3 was subjected to a first round of RT-PCR using the HTBI primer set and the Qiagen OneStep RT-PCR kit. The libraries were constructed in a second round of multiplex PCR and then size-selected and purified. The libraries were sequenced on an Illumina HiSeq2000 using paired-end 100 bp reads. The study's own analysis went as follows. SOAPnuke was used to process the raw data, with reads discarded if the reads contained adapters or uncalled bases, had a mean Phred below 15, or lacked an exact constant-primer or identifier match. High-quality paired reads were merged using COPE v1.2.5, and each unique nucleotide sequence was defined as a clonotype. MiTCR v1.1 was used to align clonotypes to the IMGT TRBV, TRBD and TRBJ reference segments. The analysis included only V-J combinations with a frequency above 0.0001, which together covered around 99% of the repertoires. The TCS score was defined as F50 (clonal expansion) divided by E x V (chaos), with BLOSUM62-based TCRdist calculated between CDR3 peptides within each V-J. Welch's t-statistics and random forest reduced around 510 V-J features to 10 to 15, which were used in a naive Bayes classifier (R e1071). Starting from the raw public reads, TCRdb applied fastp trimming at Q25, assembled clones with MiXCR and retained in-frame beta chains. Every entry covers one CDR3 protein and lists the most common genes and DNA from its rows. TCRdb, not the authors, supplied the V and J calls. The sample has under 350,000 distinct CDR3 sequences on record, under 25% of them singletons. Clones ranked in the top ten supply 50% of the sample.

This receptor was identified in a woman in her forties or fifties with Graves' hyperthyroidism. The chain couples TRBV7-3 to TRBJ2-3; the D segment may tentatively be TRBD1 or TRBD2, each giving 5 matched bases. Sequenced: blood. The nucleotide sequence is TGTGCCAGCACCAGAGGGGTAGGGGATACGCAGTATTTT. Its amino acids are CASTRGVGDTQYF.